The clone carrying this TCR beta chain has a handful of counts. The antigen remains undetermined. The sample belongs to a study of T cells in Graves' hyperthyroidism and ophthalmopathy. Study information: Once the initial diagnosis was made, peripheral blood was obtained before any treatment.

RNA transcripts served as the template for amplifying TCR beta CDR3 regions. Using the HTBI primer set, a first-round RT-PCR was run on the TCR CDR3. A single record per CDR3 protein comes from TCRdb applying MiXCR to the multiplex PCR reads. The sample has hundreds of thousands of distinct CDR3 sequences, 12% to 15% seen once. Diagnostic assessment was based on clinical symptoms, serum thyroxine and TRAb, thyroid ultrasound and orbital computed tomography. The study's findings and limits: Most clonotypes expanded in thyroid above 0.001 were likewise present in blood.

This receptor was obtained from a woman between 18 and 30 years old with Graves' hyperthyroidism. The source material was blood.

The CDR3 region is CASSYSPGANYYGYTF. CDR3 nucleotides: TGTGCCAGCAGTTACTCGCCGGGGGCGAATTACTATGGCTACACCTTC. The chain is built from TRBV6-5 and TRBJ1-2; possible D gene TRBD1, 6 bases. The CDR3 runs to 16 residues. V gave up 0 bases and J gave up 3 bases, with 14 bases separating them. The germline CDR1 and CDR2 sequences are MNHEY and SVGAGI.